This T cell receptor (beta chain) was identified during a study of somatic mutations in cytotoxic T cells in rheumatoid arthritis. V trimming: 5 bases; J trimming: 0 bases; junction bases outside the gene matches: 6. This CDR3 spans 15 amino acids. Germline CDR1 SGHDN, CDR2 FVKESK. Sequencing used immunoSEQ multiplex PCR; TCRdb keeps in-frame clones, though not all of them. Of 15,000 to 20,000 clones detected, more than 80% appear once; the ten largest clones hold roughly 13%. The sample was CD8+ T cells sorted from blood. The chain couples TRBV14 to TRBJ2-7; 8 bases align to TRBD2. The clonotype was recovered from an adult with rheumatoid arthritis. CDR3 in DNA: TGTGCCAGCAGCTCCTCTAGCGGGCCCTCCTACGAGCAGTACTTC. Translated, it gives CASSSSSGPSYEQYF.